The clone carrying this TCR beta chain was counted between two and nine times. Original processing notes: Counting gave a median of around 100,000 TCRs per sample, with values ranging from about 23,224 to 700,000. TCRdb analysed the RACE reads with MiXCR anew, one entry per CDR3 protein. These V and J calls derive from TCRdb rather than the authors' analysis. The data contain fewer than 130,000 distinct CDR3 sequences, approximately 11% of them singletons. The V end lost 2 bases, the J end lost 1 base, and 11 bases lay between the germline ends. The CDR3 totals 15 residues. In germline, CDR1 is KGHSH, CDR2 LQKENI. Time point: patch test 1, 2 weeks after DPC sensitization. Treatment here: therapeutic diphenylcyclopropenone sensitization with weekly scalp DPC. These data belong to a study of human T cells and chemical hapten exposure. Looking at the study overall: The patients were mostly female; they had alopecia areata, totalis or universalis.

The receptor's source is a woman aged 35 to 49 with alopecia areata. Some clones in this sample may be carry-over from other donors' samples. This sample comprised whole blood, obtained in connection with sensitization to the hapten diphenylcyclopropenone (DPC). V and J are TRBV18 and TRBJ2-5, with D perhaps TRBD1 or TRBD2 (5 bases each). The CDR3 DNA sequence: TGTGCCAGCTCACCAGACGGGGCCCCCCAAGAGACCCAGTACTTC. Translating it yields CASSPDGAPQETQYF.